A single T cell receptor beta chain is shown here with its context. The data derive from a study of blood T cell repertoires in COVID-19. As for the study in general: In each case, the material was cDNA or gDNA derived from T cells, B-cell-depleted T cells, or PBMCs.

Some clones are missing from TCRdb's copy, which holds only in-frame ones; the method was immunoSEQ multiplex PCR. The data show about 220,000 clones, around four fifths seen once. Per the germline V gene, CDR1 is SGHTS and CDR2 is YDEGEE. This CDR3 is built from 14 residues. V was clipped by 2 bases and J by 1 base; unmatched bases: 1. The source is a woman in her 70s with acute or convalescent COVID-19. The sequenced sample consisted of peripheral blood. The chain carries TRBV5-8 and TRBJ2-3, with 7 positions matching TRBD2. In nucleotides, the CDR3 is TGTGCCAGCAGCTTAACTAGCGGCACAGATACGCAGTATTTT. Protein sequence: CASSLTSGTDTQYF.